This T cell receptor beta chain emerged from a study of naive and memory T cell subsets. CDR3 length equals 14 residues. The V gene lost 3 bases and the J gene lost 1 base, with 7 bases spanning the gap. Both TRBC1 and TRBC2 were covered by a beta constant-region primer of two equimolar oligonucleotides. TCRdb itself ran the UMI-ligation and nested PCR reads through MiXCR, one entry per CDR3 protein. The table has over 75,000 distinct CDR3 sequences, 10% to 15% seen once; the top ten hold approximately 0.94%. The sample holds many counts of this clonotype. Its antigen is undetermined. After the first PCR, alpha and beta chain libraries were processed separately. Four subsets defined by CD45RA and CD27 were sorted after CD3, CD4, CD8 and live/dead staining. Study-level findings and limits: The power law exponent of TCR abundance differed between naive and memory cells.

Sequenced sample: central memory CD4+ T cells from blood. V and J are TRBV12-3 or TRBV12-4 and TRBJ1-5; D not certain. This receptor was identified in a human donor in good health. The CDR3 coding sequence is TGTGCCAGCAGTTTCAAGGGAAGCAATCAGCCCCAGCATTTT. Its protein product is CASSFKGSNQPQHF.